The 16 T cell receptor beta chains reported below all come from one sample, sequenced in a study of T cells in Graves' hyperthyroidism and ophthalmopathy. RNA transcripts provided the source from which TCR beta CDR3 regions were amplified. First-round RT-PCR targeting the TCR CDR3 was performed with the HTBI primer set. MiXCR, applied by TCRdb to the multiplex PCR reads, yields one record per CDR3 protein. The sample lists 550,000 to 700,000 distinct CDR3 sequences, about half occurring once. The sequencing input was peripheral blood or thyroid tissue (not recorded which). These receptors were taken from an adult woman with Graves' disease, either hyperthyroidism or ophthalmopathy (not recorded which).

Only a few counts were recorded for this clonotype. The DNA is left out, because the CDR3 cannot be placed on it with certainty; the CDR3 is given as TCRdb lists it. The CDR3 here is CASSLESGARNTIYFGEGLGYTF. V and J are TRBV11-1 and TRBJ1-2; the DNA was not used to check the table's D call, TRBD1. The CDR3 length is 23 residues, termini included. The germline V gene has CDR1 SGHAT and CDR2 FQDESV (reference sequence).

V gene TRBV12-3 or TRBV12-4 combines with J gene TRBJ1-5; D gene unclear. This CDR3 comprises 12 residues. The germline V and J ends were trimmed by 3 bases and 6 bases, with 6 bases remaining between them. The CDR3 region is CASSLLCQPQHF. CDR3 nucleotides: TGTGCCAGCAGTTTGCTCTGTCAGCCCCAGCATTTT.

This clonotype has ten or more counts. The V gene is TRBV5-8, the J gene TRBJ2-2, with D possibly TRBD1 on 5 matching bases. Germline assignment: CDR1 SGHTS and CDR2 YDEGEE. With 5 bases removed from V and 5 bases from J, the gap between germline ends came to 19 bases. This CDR3 contains 16 residues. The CDR3 coding sequence is TGTGCCAGCAGAAAAAGGTTCCAGGGCGGTACCGGGGAGCTGTTTTTT. Protein product: CASRKRFQGGTGELFF.

Ten or more counts support this clonotype. V and J are TRBV7-8 and TRBJ1-5, with no clear D. The CDR3 is made up of 15 amino acids. The V gene lost 1 base and the J gene lost 0 bases, with 7 bases spanning the gap. Germline loops: CDR1 SGHVS, CDR2 FQNEAQ. The CDR3 protein is CASSLGRISNQPQHF. For the CDR3, the DNA is TGTGCCAGCAGCTTAGGCAGGATTAGCAATCAGCCCCAGCATTTT.

As regards this clonotype: A much more abundant neighbour one base away suggests this may be a read error. J is TRBJ2-7 and V is TRBV7-8, with 9 bases lining up with TRBD1. The CDR3 extends over 13 amino acids. Germline V gene lookup returns CDR1 SGHVS and CDR2 FQNEAQ. J gave up 0 bases and V 6 bases, and 0 bases lay outside the gene matches. CDR3 loop: CASRGQGSYEQYF. The CDR3 DNA reads as TGTGCCAGCAGGGGACAGGGCTCCTACGAGCAGTACTTC.

The CDR3 reads CASSGRGEQYF. CDR3 nucleotides: TGTGCCAGCAGCGGCCGCGGGGAGCAGTACTTC. The gene calls are TRBV11-2 and TRBJ2-7; the D gene is possibly TRBD2 (5 bases). This CDR3 has 11 amino acids. Germline V gene lookup returns CDR1 SGHAT and CDR2 FQNNGV. V was clipped by 5 bases and J by 7 bases, with 9 bases between them.

This clonotype appeared a few times. V usage is TRBV2 and J usage is TRBJ2-5; a possible D gene is TRBD2 (5 bases). The CDR3 has 12 amino acids. V lost 4 bases and J 10 bases, leaving 13 bases between the germline ends. In germline, CDR1 is SNHLY, CDR2 FYNNEI. The CDR3 loop reads CASSVLVEIQYF. The CDR3 nucleotides read TGTGCCAGCAGTGTACTAGTGGAAATCCAGTACTTC.

Concerning this clonotype itself: A read error may account for a junction end that differs from germline. This rearrangement joins TRBV7-8 to TRBJ2-5; the D gene is possibly TRBD1 (6 bases). The germline CDR1 and CDR2 sequences are SGHVS and FQNEAQ. This CDR3 has 16 amino acids. The DNA for the CDR3 is TGCGCCAGCAGCCCAGCAAAGACAGCCCAGGGGGAGACCCAGTACTTC. Its translation is CASSPAKTAQGETQYF. Full variable domain (outside the CDR3, taken from reference TRBV7-8 and TRBJ2-5): GAGVSQSPRYKVAKRGQDVALRCDPISGHVSLFWYQQALGQGPEFLTYFQNEAQLDKSGLPSDRFFAERPEGSVSTLKIQRTQQEDSAVYLCASSPAKTAQGETQYFGPGTRLLVL.

This clonotype was observed at least ten times. The CDR3 DNA follows: TGTGCCAGCAGCGAAAGTTTGGGGGAGCTGTTTTTT. The encoded protein is CASSESLGELFF. The chain uses TRBV9 and TRBJ2-2; D is unresolved. This CDR3 is 12 amino acids long. The germline gives CDR1 SGDLS, CDR2 YYNGEE. V was clipped by 3 bases and J by 8 bases, with 8 bases between them.

This clonotype was detected ten times or more. This chain links TRBV10-1 with TRBJ2-5; no clear D gene. The CDR3 runs 13 residues. Germline CDR1 WNHNN, CDR2 SYGVQD (reference sequence). V was pared by 2 bases and J by 7 bases, with 11 bases between. CDR3 amino acids: CASSERRRGTQYF. In DNA form, the CDR3 reads TGCGCCAGCAGTGAGAGGAGACGTGGGACCCAGTACTTC.

This clonotype occurred many times. This rearrangement joins TRBV7-2 to TRBJ2-7; D is undetermined. CDR1 is SGHTA and CDR2 is FQGNSA in the germline V gene. V was clipped by 3 bases and J by 3 bases, with 15 bases between them. The CDR3 runs to 15 residues. CDR3 amino acids: CASSFQLEISYEQYF. The CDR3 nucleotides read TGTGCCAGCAGCTTCCAGCTAGAAATCAGCTACGAGCAGTACTTC.

This clonotype turned up a few times. This likely comes from a read error, as the CDR3 has no conserved phenylalanine or tryptophan at its end. The V gene is TRBV4-1, the J gene TRBJ1-1; the D gene is possibly TRBD1 (5 bases). The CDR3 sequence is 13 residues long. The germline gives CDR1 MGHRA, CDR2 YSYEKL. The V gene lost 4 bases and the J gene lost 0 bases, with 6 bases spanning the gap. For the CDR3, the DNA is TGCGCCAGCAGCCGACAGATGAACACTGAAGCTTTCTCT. Protein: CASSRQMNTEAFS.

This clonotype is classed as medium-sized. The CDR3 coding sequence is TGTGCCATCAGACGAGCGGGAGGGCCTATCGGGGAGCTGTTTTTT. It is translated as CAIRRAGGPIGELFF. The chain is built from TRBV10-3 and TRBJ2-2, with TRBD2 matching over 10 bases. Trimming removed 6 bases from V and 7 bases from J; junction bases left unmatched: 8. The germline V gene encodes CDR1 ENHRY and CDR2 SYGVKD. The CDR3 runs 15 residues.

This clonotype showed up just a few times. The chain combines TRBV28 with TRBJ1-3, with 9 bases matching TRBD1. This CDR3 contains 13 residues. After removal of 5 bases from V and 8 bases from J, the junction contained 4 bases not matched to a gene. The V gene's germline CDR1 is MDHEN and CDR2 SYDVKM. The CDR3 DNA follows: TGTGCCAGCAGTCAGGGACAGGGTTACACCATATATTTT. This encodes CASSQGQGYTIYF. Full variable domain (missing parts from reference TRBV28 and TRBJ1-3): DVKVTQSSRYLVKRTGEKVFLECVQDMDHENMFWYRQDPGLGLRLIYFSYDVKMKEKGDIPEGYSVSREKKERFSLILESASTNQTSMYLCASSQGQGYTIYFGEGSWLTVV.

The V gene is TRBV7-9, the J gene TRBJ2-5, with TRBD1 matching 8 bases. The length of the CDR3 is 15 residues. Per the germline V gene, CDR1 is SEHNR and CDR2 is FQNEAQ (reference sequence). V trimming: 1 base; J trimming: 5 bases; junction bases outside the gene matches: 6. CDR3 amino acids: CASSLGAGGTETQYF. CDR3 DNA: TGTGCCAGCAGCTTAGGGGCAGGGGGCACGGAGACCCAGTACTTC.

The V gene is TRBV20-1, the J gene TRBJ2-7; tentatively, D is TRBD1 (6 bases). CDR1 and CDR2 from the germline V gene are DFQATT and SNEGSKA (reference sequence). The V and J ends lost 5 bases and 2 bases respectively, with 10 bases between them. This CDR3 has 12 residues. CDR3 sequence reads: CSAPRQAYEQYF. The DNA for the CDR3 is TGCAGTGCTCCCCGACAGGCCTACGAGCAGTACTTC.